What follows is one T cell receptor beta chain and its context. TCRdb's copy holds only in-frame clones and misses some; the assay was immunoSEQ multiplex PCR. The table shows approximately 58,000 clones, with around 94% occurring only once. V was shortened by 3 bases and J by 4 bases, with 12 bases between the two germline ends. CDR3 length equals 13 residues. Germline V gives CDR1 GTSNPN, CDR2 SVGIG (reference sequence). This specimen comes from a study of cytomegalovirus exposure and HLA in healthy donors. Sequencing used PBMCs. The sequence came from a man younger than 35 in good health and CMV-seronegative. V is TRBV30 and J is TRBJ1-1; no reliable D call. CDR3 residues: CAWRGVSGTEAFF. The DNA of the CDR3 is TGTGCCTGGAGGGGAGTCTCGGGCACTGAAGCTTTCTTT.